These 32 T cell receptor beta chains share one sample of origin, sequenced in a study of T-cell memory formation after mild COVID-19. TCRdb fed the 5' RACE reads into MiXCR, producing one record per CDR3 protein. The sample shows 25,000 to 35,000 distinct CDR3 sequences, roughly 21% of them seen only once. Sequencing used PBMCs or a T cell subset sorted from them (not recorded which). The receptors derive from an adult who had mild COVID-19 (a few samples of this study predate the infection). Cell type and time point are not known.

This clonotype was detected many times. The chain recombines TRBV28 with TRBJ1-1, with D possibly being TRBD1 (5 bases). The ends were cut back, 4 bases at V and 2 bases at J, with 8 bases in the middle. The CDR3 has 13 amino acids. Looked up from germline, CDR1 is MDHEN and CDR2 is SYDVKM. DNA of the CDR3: TGTGCCAGCAGTTCGACAGTTAACACTGAAGCTTTCTTT. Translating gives CASSSTVNTEAFF.

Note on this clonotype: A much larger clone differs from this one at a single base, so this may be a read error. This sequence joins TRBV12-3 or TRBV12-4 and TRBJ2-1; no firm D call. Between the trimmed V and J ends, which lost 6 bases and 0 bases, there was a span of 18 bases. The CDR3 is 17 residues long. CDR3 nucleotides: TGTGCCAGCAGGGTACTAATCTCTTCCCCCTCCTACAATGAGCAGTTCTTC. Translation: CASRVLISSPSYNEQFF.

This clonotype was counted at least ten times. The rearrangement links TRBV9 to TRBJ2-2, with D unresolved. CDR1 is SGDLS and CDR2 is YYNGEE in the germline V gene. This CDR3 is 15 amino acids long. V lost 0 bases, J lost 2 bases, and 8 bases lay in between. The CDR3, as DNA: TGTGCCAGCAGCGTAGCGGTCAGCAACACCGGGGAGCTGTTTTTT. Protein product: CASSVAVSNTGELFF.

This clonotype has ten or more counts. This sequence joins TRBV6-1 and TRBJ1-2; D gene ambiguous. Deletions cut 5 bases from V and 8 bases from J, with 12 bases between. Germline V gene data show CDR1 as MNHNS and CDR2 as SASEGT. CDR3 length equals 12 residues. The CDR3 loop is CASSRGKYGYTF. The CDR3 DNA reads TGTGCCAGCAGTCGGGGAAAATACGGCTACACCTTC.

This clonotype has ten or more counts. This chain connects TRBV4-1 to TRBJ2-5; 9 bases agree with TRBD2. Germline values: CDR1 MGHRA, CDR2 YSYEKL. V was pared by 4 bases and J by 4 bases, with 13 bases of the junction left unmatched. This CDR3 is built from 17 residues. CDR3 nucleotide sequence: TGCGCCAGCAGCCCCTTAAAGGGCGGGGGGGCCGGAGAGACCCAGTACTTC. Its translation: CASSPLKGGGAGETQYF.

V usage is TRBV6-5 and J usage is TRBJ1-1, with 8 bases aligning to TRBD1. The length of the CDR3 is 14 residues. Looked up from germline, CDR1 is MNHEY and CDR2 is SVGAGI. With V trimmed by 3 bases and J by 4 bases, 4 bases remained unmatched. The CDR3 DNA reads TGTGCCAGCAGTTATCAACAGGGGGGCACTGAAGCTTTCTTT. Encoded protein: CASSYQQGGTEAFF.

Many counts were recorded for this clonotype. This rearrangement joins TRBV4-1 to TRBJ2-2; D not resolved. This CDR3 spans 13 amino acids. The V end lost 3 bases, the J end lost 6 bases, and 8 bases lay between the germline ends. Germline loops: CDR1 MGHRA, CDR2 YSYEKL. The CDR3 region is CASSHHGPGELFF. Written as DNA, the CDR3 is TGCGCCAGCAGCCATCATGGCCCCGGGGAGCTGTTTTTT.

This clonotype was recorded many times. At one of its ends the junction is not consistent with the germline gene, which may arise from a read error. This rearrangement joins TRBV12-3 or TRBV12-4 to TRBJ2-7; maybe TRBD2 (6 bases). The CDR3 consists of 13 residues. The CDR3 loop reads CASRLAASYEQYF. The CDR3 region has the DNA TGTGCCAGCAGATTAGCGGCCTCCTACGAGCAGTACTTC.

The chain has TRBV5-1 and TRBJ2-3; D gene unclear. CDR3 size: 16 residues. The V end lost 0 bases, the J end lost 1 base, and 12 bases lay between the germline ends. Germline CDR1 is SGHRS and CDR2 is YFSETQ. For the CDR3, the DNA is TGCGCCAGCAGCTTGGGGTCGGCCACCCGCACAGATACGCAGTATTTT. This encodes CASSLGSATRTDTQYF.

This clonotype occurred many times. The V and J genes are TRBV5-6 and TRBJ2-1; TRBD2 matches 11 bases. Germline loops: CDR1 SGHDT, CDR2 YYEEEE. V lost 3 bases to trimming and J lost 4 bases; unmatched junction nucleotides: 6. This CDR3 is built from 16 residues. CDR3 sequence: CASSSKRLAGYNEQFF. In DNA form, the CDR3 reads TGTGCCAGCAGCTCGAAGAGACTAGCGGGGTACAATGAGCAGTTCTTC.

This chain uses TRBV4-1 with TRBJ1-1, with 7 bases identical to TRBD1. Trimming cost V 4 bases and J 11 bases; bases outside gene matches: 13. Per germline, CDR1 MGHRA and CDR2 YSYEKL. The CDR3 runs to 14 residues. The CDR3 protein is CASSPQRGQFGAFF. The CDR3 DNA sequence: TGCGCCAGCAGCCCGCAAAGGGGACAGTTTGGGGCTTTCTTT.

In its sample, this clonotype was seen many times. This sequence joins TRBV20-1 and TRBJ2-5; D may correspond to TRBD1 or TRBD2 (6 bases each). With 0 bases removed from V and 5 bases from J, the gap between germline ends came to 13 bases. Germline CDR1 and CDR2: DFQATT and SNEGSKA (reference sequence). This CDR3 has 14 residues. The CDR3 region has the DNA TGCAGTGCTAGAGATCGCCTAGGGGGGGAGACCCAGTACTTC. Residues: CSARDRLGGETQYF.

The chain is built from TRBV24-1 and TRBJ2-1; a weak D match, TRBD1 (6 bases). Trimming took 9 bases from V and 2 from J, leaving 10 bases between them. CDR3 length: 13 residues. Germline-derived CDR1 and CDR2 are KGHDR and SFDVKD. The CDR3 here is CATSGQAYNEQFF. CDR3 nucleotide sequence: TGTGCCACCTCGGGACAAGCCTACAATGAGCAGTTCTTC.

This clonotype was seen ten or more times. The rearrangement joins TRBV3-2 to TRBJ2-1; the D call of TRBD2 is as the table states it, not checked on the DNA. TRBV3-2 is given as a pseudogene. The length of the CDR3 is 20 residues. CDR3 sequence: CASSQDHPGLIHKSYNEQFF. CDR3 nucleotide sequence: TGTGCCAGCAGCCAAGATCATCCGGGCCTCATCCACAAATCCTACAATGAGCAGTTCTTC.

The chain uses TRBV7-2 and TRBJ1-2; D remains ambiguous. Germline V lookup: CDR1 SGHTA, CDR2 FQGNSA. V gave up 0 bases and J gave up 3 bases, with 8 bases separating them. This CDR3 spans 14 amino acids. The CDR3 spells CASSLAGGDYGYTF. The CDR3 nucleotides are TGTGCCAGCAGCTTAGCGGGTGGCGACTATGGCTACACCTTC.

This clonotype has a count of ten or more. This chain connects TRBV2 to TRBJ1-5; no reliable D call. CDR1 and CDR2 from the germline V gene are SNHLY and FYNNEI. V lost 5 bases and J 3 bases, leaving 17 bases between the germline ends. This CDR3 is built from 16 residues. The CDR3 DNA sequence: TGTGCCAGCAGTAAGAACGTCGGGGTCACCAATCAGCCCCAGCATTTT. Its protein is CASSKNVGVTNQPQHF.

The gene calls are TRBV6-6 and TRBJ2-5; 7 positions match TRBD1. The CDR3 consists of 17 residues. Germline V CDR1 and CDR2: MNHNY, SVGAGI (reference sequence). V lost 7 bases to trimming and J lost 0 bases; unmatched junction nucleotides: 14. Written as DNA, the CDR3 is TGTGCCAGCACCCCCTTGACAGGGACGGGTGACCAAGAGACCCAGTACTTC. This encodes CASTPLTGTGDQETQYF.

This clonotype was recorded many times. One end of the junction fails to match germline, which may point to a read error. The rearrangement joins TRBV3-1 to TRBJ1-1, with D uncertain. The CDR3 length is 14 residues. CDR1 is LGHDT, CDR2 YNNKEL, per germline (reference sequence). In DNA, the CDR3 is TGTGCCAGCACCCAACGGGGTCCAAACACTGAAGCTTTCTTT. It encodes CASTQRGPNTEAFF.

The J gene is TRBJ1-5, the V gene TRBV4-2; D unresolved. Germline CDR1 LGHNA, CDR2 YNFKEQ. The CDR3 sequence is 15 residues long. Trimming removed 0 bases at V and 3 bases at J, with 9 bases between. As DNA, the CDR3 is TGTGCCAGCAGCCAAGAGGGAACGGACAATCAGCCCCAGCATTTT. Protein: CASSQEGTDNQPQHF.

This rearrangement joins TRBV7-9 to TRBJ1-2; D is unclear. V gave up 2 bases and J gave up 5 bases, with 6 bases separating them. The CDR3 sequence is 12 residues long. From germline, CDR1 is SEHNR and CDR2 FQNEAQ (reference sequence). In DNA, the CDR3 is TGTGCCAGCAGCTTACCGGGGTATGGCTACACCTTC. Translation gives CASSLPGYGYTF.

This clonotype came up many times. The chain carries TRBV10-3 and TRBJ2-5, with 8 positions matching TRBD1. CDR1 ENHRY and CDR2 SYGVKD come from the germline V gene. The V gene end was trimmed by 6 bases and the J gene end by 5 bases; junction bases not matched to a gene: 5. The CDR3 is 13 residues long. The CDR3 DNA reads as TGTGCCATCAGGGGGACAGGCGGGGAGACCCAGTACTTC. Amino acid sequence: CAIRGTGGETQYF.

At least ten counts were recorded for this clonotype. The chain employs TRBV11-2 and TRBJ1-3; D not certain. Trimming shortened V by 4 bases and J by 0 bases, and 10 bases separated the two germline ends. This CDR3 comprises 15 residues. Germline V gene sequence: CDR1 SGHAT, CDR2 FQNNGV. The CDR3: CASSSGAFSGNTIYF. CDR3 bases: TGTGCCAGCAGCTCAGGAGCCTTCTCTGGAAACACCATATATTTT. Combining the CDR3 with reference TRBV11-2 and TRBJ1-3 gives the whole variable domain EAGVAQSPRYKIIEKRQSVAFWCNPISGHATLYWYQQILGQGPKLLIQFQNNGVVDDSQLPKDRFSAERLKGVDSTLKIQPAKLEDSAVYLCASSSGAFSGNTIYFGEGSWLTVV.

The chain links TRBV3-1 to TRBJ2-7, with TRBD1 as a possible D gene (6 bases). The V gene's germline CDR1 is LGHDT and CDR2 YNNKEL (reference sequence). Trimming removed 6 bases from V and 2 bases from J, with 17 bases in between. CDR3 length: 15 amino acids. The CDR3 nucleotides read TGTGCCAGCAGTGTCGGGTTTACAGGGCCCTACGAGCAGTACTTC. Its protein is CASSVGFTGPYEQYF.

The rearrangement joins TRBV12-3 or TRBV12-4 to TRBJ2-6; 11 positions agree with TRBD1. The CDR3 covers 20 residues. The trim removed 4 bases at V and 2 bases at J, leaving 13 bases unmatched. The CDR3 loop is CASSSPGQGAFGAGANVLTF. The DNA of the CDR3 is TGTGCCAGCAGTTCCCCTGGACAGGGGGCGTTCGGTGCTGGGGCCAACGTCCTGACTTTC.

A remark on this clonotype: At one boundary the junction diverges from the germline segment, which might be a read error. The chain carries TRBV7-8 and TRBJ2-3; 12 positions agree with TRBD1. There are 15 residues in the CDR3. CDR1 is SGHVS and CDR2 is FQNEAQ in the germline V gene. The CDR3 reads CATPGTGGGLFVLDF. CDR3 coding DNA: TGTGCCACACCCGGGACAGGGGGCGGGTTGTTCGTTTTGGATTTT.

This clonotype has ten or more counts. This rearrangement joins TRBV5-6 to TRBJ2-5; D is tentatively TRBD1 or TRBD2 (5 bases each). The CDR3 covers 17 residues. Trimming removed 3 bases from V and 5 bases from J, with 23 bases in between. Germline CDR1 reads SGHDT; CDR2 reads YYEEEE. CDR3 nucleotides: TGTGCCAGCAGCTGGGGCCCACGGCTTACTAGATGGGAGACCCAGTACTTC. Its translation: CASSWGPRLTRWETQYF.

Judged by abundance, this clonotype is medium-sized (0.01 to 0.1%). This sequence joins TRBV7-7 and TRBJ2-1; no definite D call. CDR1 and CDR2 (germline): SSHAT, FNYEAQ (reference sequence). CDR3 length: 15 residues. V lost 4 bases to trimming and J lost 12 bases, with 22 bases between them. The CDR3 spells CASSSSLDEMGGQFF. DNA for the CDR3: TGTGCCAGCAGCTCCTCTTTGGATGAGATGGGTGGGCAGTTCTTC.

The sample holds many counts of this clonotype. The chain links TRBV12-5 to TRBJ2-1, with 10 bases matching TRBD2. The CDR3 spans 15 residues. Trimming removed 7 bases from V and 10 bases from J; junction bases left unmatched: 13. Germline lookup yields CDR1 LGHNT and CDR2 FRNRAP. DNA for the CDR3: TGTGCTAGTGCTTTAACGGGACTAGCGTCGTGGGAGCAGTTCTTC. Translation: CASALTGLASWEQFF.

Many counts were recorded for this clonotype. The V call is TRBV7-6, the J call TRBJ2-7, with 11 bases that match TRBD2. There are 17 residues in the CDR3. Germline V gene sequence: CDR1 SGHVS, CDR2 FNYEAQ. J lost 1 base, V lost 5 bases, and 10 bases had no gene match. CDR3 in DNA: TGTGCCAGCAGCAAACCCCCACTAGCGGGAGATTCCTACGAGCAGTACTTC. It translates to CASSKPPLAGDSYEQYF.

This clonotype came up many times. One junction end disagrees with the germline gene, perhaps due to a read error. The CDR3 DNA follows: TGCGCCAGCAGCCAAGCCTTGGACTATGGAGGGTGTTTCTTC. The encoded protein is CASSQALDYGGCFF. The chain couples TRBV4-3 to TRBJ2-3, with a weak D call TRBD2 (6 bases). This CDR3 region has 14 residues. Germline V gene sequence: CDR1 LGHNA, CDR2 YSLEER.

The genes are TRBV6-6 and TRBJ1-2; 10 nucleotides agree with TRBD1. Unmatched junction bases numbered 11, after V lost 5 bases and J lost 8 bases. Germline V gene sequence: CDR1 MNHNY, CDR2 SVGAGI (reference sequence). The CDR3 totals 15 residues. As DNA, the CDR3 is TGTGCCAGCAGTCATGGGACAGGGGCCGGGGGGGGCTACACCTTC. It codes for CASSHGTGAGGGYTF.

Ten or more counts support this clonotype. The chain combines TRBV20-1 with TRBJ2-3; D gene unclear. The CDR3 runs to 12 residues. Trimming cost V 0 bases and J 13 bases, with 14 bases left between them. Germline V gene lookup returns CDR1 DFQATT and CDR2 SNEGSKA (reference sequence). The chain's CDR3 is CSARDQTRGEYF. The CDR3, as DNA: TGCAGTGCTAGAGATCAAACTCGAGGAGAGTATTTT.